This paragraph reports one T cell receptor (beta chain). Antigen specificity is unknown. The sample originates from a study of beta chain features in type 1 diabetes. The entirety of the isolated RNA underwent reverse transcription, so expressed TCRB transcripts were sequenced. Clones were read by immunoSEQ multiplex PCR, and TCRdb kept only the in-frame ones, dropping some. The sample shows under 300,000 clones, roughly 21% of them seen only once. The CDR3 runs 13 residues. From germline, CDR1 is SQVTM and CDR2 ANQGSEA. The ends lost 6 bases at V and 6 bases at J; junction bases unmatched: 8. Findings and caveats of the study: Type 1 diabetes patients showed a moderate but significant shortening of TCRB CDR3s in all four CD4+ subsets.

Sampling consisted of one heparinised blood draw per donor, averaging roughly 110 mL. This sequence originates from a woman aged 35 to 49 with type 1 diabetes. The sequencing sample was made of naive CD4+ T cells from blood. This chain connects TRBV29-1 to TRBJ2-1, with 7 positions matching TRBD2. CDR3: CSVIAGLTNEQFF. The DNA for the CDR3 is TGCAGCGTGATAGCGGGTTTGACCAATGAGCAGTTCTTC.